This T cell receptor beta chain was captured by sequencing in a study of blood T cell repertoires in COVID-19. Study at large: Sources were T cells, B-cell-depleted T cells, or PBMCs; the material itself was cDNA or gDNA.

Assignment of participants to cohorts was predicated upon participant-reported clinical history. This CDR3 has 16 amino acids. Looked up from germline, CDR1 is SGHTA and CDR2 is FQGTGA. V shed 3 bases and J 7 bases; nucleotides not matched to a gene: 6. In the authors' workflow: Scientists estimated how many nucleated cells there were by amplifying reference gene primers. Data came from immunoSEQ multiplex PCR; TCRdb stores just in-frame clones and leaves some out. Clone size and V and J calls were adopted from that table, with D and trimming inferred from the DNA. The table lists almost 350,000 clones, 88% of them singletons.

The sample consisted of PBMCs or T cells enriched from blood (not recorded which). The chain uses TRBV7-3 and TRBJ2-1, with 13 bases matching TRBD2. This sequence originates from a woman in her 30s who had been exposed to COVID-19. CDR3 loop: CASSFSGLAGDNEQFF. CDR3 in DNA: TGTGCCAGCAGCTTCTCCGGACTAGCGGGAGATAATGAGCAGTTCTTC.